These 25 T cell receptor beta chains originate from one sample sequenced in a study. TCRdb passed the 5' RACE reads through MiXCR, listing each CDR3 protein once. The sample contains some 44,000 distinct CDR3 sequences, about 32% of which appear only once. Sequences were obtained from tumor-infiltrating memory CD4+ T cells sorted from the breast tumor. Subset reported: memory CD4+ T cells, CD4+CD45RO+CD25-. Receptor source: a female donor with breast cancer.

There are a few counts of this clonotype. This chain's CDR3 is CASRSSWANSYEQYF. CDR3 nucleotides: TGTGCCAGCAGATCTTCTTGGGCCAACTCCTACGAGCAGTACTTC. V usage is TRBV28 and J usage is TRBJ2-7; unclear D gene. V lost 6 bases to trimming and J lost 0 bases, with 15 bases between them. The CDR3 is 15 amino acids. Germline CDR1 is MDHEN and CDR2 is SYDVKM.

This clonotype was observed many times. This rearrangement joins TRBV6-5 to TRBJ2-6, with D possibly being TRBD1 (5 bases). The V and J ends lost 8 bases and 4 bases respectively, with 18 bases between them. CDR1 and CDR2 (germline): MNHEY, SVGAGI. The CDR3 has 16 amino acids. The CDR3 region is CASPPTGAQGANVLTF. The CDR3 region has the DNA TGTGCCAGCCCACCAACAGGCGCCCAAGGGGCCAACGTCCTGACTTTC.

Here the CDR3 reads CASSEFDSVNTEAFF. The CDR3 DNA follows: TGTGCCAGCAGTGAATTTGACAGCGTGAACACTGAAGCTTTCTTT. The chain has TRBV2 and TRBJ1-1; possibly TRBD1 for D (5 bases). The CDR3 is made up of 15 amino acids. The germline V and J ends were trimmed by 2 bases and 0 bases, with 10 bases remaining between them. CDR1 and CDR2 from the germline V gene are SNHLY and FYNNEI.

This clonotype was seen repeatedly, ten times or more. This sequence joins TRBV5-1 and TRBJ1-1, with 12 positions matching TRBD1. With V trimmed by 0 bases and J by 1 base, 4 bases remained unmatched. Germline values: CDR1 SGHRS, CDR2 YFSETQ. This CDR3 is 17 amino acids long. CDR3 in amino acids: CASSLEGTGGANTEAFF. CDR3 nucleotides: TGCGCCAGCAGCTTGGAGGGGACAGGGGGCGCGAACACTGAAGCTTTCTTT.

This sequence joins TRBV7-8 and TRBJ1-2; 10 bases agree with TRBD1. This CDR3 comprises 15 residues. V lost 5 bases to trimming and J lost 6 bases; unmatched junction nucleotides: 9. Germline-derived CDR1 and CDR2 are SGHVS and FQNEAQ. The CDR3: CASSPKTGGLDGYTF. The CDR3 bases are TGTGCCAGCAGCCCAAAGACAGGGGGCTTGGATGGCTACACCTTC.

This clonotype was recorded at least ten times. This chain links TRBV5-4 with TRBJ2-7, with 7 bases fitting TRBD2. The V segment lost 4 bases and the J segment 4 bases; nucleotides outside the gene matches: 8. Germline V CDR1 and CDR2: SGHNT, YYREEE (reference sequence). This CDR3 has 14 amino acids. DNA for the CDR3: TGTGCCAGCAGCAGTGGGACTAATCGGTACGAGCAGTACTTC. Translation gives CASSSGTNRYEQYF.

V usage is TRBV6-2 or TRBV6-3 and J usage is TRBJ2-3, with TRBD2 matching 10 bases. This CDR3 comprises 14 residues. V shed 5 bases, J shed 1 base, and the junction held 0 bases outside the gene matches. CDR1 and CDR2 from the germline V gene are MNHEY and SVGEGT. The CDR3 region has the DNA TGTGCCAGCAGTGGACTAGCGGGCACAGATACGCAGTATTTT. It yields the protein CASSGLAGTDTQYF.

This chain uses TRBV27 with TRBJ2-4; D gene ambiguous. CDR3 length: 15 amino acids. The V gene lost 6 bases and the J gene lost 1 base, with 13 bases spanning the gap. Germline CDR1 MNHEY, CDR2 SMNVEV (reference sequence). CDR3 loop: CASSRNVGAKNIQYF. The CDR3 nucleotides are TGTGCCAGCAGCCGGAACGTTGGGGCCAAAAACATTCAGTACTTC.

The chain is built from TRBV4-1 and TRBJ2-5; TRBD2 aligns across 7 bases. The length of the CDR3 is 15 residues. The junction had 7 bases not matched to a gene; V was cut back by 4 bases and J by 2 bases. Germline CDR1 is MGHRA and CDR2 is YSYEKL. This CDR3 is CASSLSWGGQETQYF. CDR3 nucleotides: TGCGCCAGCAGCCTCAGCTGGGGGGGGCAAGAGACCCAGTACTTC.

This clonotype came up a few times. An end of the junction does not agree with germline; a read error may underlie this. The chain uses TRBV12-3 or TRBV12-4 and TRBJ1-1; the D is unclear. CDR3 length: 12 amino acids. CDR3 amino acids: CASSLVNTEAFF. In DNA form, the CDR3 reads TGTGCCAGCAGCTTAGTGAACACTGAAGCTTTCTTT.

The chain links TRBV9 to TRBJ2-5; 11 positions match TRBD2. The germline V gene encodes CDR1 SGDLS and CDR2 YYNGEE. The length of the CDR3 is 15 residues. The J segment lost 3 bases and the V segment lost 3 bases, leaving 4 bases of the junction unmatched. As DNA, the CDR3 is TGTGCCAGCAGCGAAGGGACTAGCGGAGAAGAGACCCAGTACTTC. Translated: CASSEGTSGEETQYF.

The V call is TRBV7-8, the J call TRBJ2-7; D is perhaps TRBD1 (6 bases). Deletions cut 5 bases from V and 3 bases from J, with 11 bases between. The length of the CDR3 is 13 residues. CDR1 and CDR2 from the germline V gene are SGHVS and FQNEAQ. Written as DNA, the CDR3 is TGTGCCAGCAGCCGGGACACAAACTACGAGCAGTACTTC. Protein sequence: CASSRDTNYEQYF.

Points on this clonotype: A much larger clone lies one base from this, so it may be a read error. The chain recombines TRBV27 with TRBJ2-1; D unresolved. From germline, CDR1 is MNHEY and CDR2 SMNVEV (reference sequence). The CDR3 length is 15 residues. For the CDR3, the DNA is TGTGTCAGCAGTTCCGACACCCTCTCCTACAATGAGCAGTTCTTC. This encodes CVSSSDTLSYNEQFF.

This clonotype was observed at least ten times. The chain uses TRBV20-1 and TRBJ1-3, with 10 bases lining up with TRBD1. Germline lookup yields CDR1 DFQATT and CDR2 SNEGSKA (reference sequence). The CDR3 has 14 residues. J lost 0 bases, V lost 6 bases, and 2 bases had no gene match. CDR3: CSARTGGSGNTIYF. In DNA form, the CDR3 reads TGCAGTGCGCGGACAGGGGGCTCTGGAAACACCATATATTTT.

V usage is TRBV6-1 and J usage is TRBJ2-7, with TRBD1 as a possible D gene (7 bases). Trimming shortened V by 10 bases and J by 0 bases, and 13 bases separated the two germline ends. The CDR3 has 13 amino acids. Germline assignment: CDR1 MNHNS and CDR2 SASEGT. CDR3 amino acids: CAIPGDSSYEQYF. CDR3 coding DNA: TGTGCCATCCCGGGGGACAGCTCCTACGAGCAGTACTTC.

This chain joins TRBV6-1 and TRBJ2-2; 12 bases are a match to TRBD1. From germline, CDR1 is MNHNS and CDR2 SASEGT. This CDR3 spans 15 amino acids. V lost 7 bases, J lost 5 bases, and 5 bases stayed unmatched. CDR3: CASTRDRGQTGELFF. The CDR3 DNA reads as TGTGCCAGCACCCGGGACAGGGGGCAGACCGGGGAGCTGTTTTTT.

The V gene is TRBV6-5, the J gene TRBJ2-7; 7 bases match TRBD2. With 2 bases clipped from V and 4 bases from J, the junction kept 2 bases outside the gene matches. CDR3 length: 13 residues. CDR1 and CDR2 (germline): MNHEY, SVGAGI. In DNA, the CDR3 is TGTGCCAGCAGTTACGGCGGGAGATACGAGCAGTACTTC. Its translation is CASSYGGRYEQYF.

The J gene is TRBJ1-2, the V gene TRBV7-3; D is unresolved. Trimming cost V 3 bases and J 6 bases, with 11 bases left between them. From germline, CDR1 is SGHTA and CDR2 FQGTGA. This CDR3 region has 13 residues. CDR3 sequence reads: CASSFSPTDGYTF. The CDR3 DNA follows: TGTGCCAGCAGCTTCAGCCCGACCGATGGCTACACCTTC.

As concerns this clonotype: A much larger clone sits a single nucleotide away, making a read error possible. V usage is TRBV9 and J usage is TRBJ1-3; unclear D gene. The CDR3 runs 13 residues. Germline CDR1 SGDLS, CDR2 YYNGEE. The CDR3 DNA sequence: TGTGCCAGCAGCGTAGACGTTGGAAACACCATATGTTTT. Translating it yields CASSVDVGNTICF.

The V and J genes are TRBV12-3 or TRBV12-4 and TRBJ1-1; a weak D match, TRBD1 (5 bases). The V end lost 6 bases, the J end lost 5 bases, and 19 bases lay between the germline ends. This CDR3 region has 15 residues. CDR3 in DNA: TGTGCCAGCAGATTGAAACGGGGCATCGTAACTGAAGCTTTCTTT. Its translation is CASRLKRGIVTEAFF.

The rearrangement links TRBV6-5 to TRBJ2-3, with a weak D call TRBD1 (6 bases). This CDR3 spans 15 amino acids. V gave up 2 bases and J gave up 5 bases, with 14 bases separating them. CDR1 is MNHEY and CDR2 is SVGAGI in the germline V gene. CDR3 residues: CASSYGSETGDTQYF. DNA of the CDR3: TGTGCCAGCAGTTACGGGAGCGAGACAGGAGATACGCAGTATTTT.

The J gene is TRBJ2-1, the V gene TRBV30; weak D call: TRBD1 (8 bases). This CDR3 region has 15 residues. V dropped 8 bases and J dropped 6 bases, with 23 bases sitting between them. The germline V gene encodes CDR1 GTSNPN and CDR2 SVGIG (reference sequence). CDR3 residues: CATTGGRGPTNEQFF. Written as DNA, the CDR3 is TGTGCCACCACGGGGGGCAGGGGGCCAACCAATGAGCAGTTCTTC. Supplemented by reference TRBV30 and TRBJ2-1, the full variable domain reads SQTIHQWPATLVQPVGSPLSLECTVEGTSNPNLYWYRQAAGRGLQLLFYSVGIGQISSEVPQNLSASRPQDRQFILSSKKLLLSDSGFYLCATTGGRGPTNEQFFGPGTRLTVL.

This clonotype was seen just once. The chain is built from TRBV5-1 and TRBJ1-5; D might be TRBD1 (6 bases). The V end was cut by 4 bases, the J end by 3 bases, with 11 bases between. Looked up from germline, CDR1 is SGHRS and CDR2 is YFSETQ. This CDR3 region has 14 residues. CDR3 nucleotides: TGCGCCAGCAGCCTAGCAGGGGACAATCAGCCCCAGCATTTT. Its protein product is CASSLAGDNQPQHF.

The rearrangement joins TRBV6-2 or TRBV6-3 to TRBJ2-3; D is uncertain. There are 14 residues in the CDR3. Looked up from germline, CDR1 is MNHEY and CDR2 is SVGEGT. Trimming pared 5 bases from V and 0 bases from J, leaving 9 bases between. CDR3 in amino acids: CASSLTASTDTQYF. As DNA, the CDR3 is TGTGCCAGCAGTCTCACCGCCAGCACAGATACGCAGTATTTT.

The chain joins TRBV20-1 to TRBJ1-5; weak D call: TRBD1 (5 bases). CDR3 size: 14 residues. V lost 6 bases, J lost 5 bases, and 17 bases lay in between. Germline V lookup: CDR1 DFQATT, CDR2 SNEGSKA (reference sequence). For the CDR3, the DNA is TGCAGTGCCTCGAGACAGAGCCTTTATCAGCCCCAGCATTTT. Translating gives CSASRQSLYQPQHF.